The 25 T cell receptor beta chains reported below all come from one sample, sequenced in a study of blood T cell repertoires in COVID-19. Assay: immunoSEQ multiplex PCR; the TCRdb copy retains only in-frame clones and omits some. The table has around 300,000 clones, approximately 86% seen once. Sequencing was carried out using peripheral blood. These receptors were collected from a man aged 18-30 years with active or convalescent COVID-19.

V and J are TRBV19 and TRBJ2-6; 8 positions match TRBD1. This CDR3 is built from 14 residues. V trimming: 8 bases; J trimming: 2 bases; junction bases outside the gene matches: 2. Per the germline V gene, CDR1 is LNHDA and CDR2 is SQIVND (reference sequence). CDR3 loop: CASEQGAGANVLTF. DNA of the CDR3: TGTGCCAGTGAACAGGGGGCTGGGGCCAACGTCCTGACTTTC.

This clone has only one observation. V usage is TRBV7-2 and J usage is TRBJ1-6, with D uncertain. Germline V lookup: CDR1 SGHTA, CDR2 FQGNSA. V was trimmed by 1 base and J by 5 bases, leaving 9 bases between them. The CDR3 totals 15 residues. The CDR3 DNA reads as TGTGCCAGCAGCTTAGTCACAGTCAATAATTCACCCCTCCACTTT. Protein product: CASSLVTVNNSPLHF.

The rearrangement uses TRBV5-6 and TRBJ2-1; 13 bases match TRBD2. Germline loops: CDR1 SGHDT, CDR2 YYEEEE. The J segment lost 4 bases and the V segment lost 0 bases, leaving 4 bases of the junction unmatched. The CDR3 is 17 residues long. CDR3 region: CASSLGTSGGAYNEQFF. CDR3 coding DNA: TGTGCCAGCAGCTTGGGAACTAGCGGGGGGGCATACAATGAGCAGTTCTTC.

The rearrangement joins TRBV29-1 to TRBJ1-2; D uncertain. The CDR3 has 12 amino acids. V lost 5 bases, J lost 3 bases, and 10 bases lay in between. Germline CDR1 is SQVTM and CDR2 is ANQGSEA. CDR3 protein: CSVLPGDYGYTF. The CDR3 DNA reads TGCAGCGTTCTACCAGGCGACTATGGCTACACCTTC.

This clone was detected once. In DNA, the CDR3 is TGTGCCAGCAGCCCCCTGTTCGGGACAGTGGCCTACGAGCAGTACTTC. It is translated as CASSPLFGTVAYEQYF. The rearrangement links TRBV11-1 to TRBJ2-7, with TRBD1 matching 7 bases. V shed 5 bases, J shed 2 bases, and the junction held 12 bases outside the gene matches. CDR1 is SGHAT, CDR2 FQDESV, per germline (reference sequence). The CDR3 has 16 amino acids.

The chain carries TRBV4-1 and TRBJ2-5, with 10 bases lining up with TRBD2. Germline trimming cut 0 bases from V and 4 bases from J; bases unmatched to any gene: 5. The CDR3 loop spans 16 amino acids. Germline CDR1 and CDR2: MGHRA and YSYEKL. CDR3 sequence reads: CASSQELAGLSETQYF. The CDR3 coding sequence is TGCGCCAGCAGCCAAGAACTAGCGGGGTTGTCAGAGACCCAGTACTTC.

The chain carries TRBV7-2 and TRBJ2-1, with a weak D call TRBD2 (6 bases). The V gene lost 1 base and the J gene lost 2 bases, with 9 bases spanning the gap. The CDR3 loop spans 15 amino acids. CDR1 and CDR2 (germline): SGHTA, FQGNSA. The CDR3 here is CASSLGTSTYNEQFF. In DNA, the CDR3 is TGTGCCAGCAGCTTAGGAACTAGCACCTACAATGAGCAGTTCTTC.

The chain joins TRBV4-3 to TRBJ2-6; weak D call: TRBD1 (5 bases). V dropped 0 bases and J dropped 0 bases, with 6 bases sitting between them. The CDR3 is 16 residues long. Germline CDR1 and CDR2: LGHNA and YSLEER. CDR3 DNA: TGCGCCAGCAGCCAAGACAGGGACTCTGGGGCCAACGTCCTGACTTTC. It encodes CASSQDRDSGANVLTF.

V is TRBV7-9 and J is TRBJ1-3; 7 bases are a match to TRBD1. V trimming: 3 bases; J trimming: 0 bases; junction bases outside the gene matches: 8. This CDR3 spans 17 amino acids. Germline CDR1 is SEHNR and CDR2 is FQNEAQ (reference sequence). CDR3 in amino acids: CASSFTERDSSGNTIYF. The DNA for the CDR3 is TGTGCCAGCAGCTTTACTGAACGGGACAGCTCTGGAAACACCATATATTTT.

This clone was counted a single time. V is TRBV19 and J is TRBJ2-5; TRBD2 is a possible D gene (7 bases). Trimming shortened V by 3 bases and J by 7 bases, and 12 bases separated the two germline ends. Germline CDR1 and CDR2: LNHDA and SQIVND (reference sequence). The CDR3 length is 13 residues. The DNA for the CDR3 is TGTGCCAGTAGTATCGGGGGGCAGCTGACCCAGTACTTC. It yields the protein CASSIGGQLTQYF.

The CDR3 protein is CATRPPAGSVTF. CDR3 nucleotide sequence: TGTGCCACCAGACCCCCGGCAGGGTCGGTCACCTTC. The chain couples TRBV15 to TRBJ1-2, with D tentatively TRBD1 (5 bases). CDR3 length equals 12 residues. CDR1 and CDR2 (germline): LNHNV, YYDKDF (reference sequence). Trimming pared 6 bases from V and 13 bases from J, leaving 18 bases between.

As regards this clone: This same CDR3 is encoded by further DNA sequences in the sample. V gene TRBV9 combines with J gene TRBJ2-3, with TRBD2 identical over 10 bases. V lost 2 bases, J lost 1 base, and 1 base stayed unmatched. The germline CDR1 and CDR2 sequences are SGDLS and YYNGEE. There are 15 residues in the CDR3. CDR3 protein: CASSVGLAGTDTQYF. CDR3 DNA sequence: TGTGCCAGCAGCGTTGGACTAGCGGGCACAGATACGCAGTATTTT.

The genes are TRBV6-1 and TRBJ1-5; D unresolved. The CDR3 spans 13 residues. Germline V gene lookup returns CDR1 MNHNS and CDR2 SASEGT. V lost 1 base and J 4 bases, leaving 5 bases between the germline ends. Here the CDR3 reads CASSEVLNQPQHF. CDR3 coding DNA: TGTGCCAGCAGTGAAGTCCTGAATCAGCCCCAGCATTTT.

This clone was seen just once. The chain recombines TRBV27 with TRBJ2-2; 16 nucleotides line up with TRBD2. The V segment lost 5 bases and the J segment 5 bases; nucleotides outside the gene matches: 5. CDR3 length: 17 residues. Germline V CDR1 and CDR2: MNHEY, SMNVEV (reference sequence). In DNA form, the CDR3 reads TGTGCCAGCAGTACGGGACTAGCGGGGGGGCTTACCGGGGAGCTGTTTTTT. Its translation is CASSTGLAGGLTGELFF.

This chain joins TRBV2 and TRBJ2-1; 11 bases are shared with TRBD2. V lost 7 bases and J lost 7; bases outside the gene matches: 9. The CDR3 runs to 15 residues. The germline gives CDR1 SNHLY, CDR2 FYNNEI. This chain's CDR3 is CASKASSGGLNEQFF. CDR3 sequence (DNA): TGTGCCAGCAAAGCCTCTAGCGGGGGGTTAAATGAGCAGTTCTTC.

The genes are TRBV3-1 (or the pseudogene TRBV3-2) and TRBJ2-7; no clear D gene. The germline V and J ends were trimmed by 5 bases and 6 bases, with 17 bases remaining between them. Germline-derived CDR1 and CDR2 are LGHDT and YNNKEL (reference sequence). CDR3 size: 14 residues. This chain's CDR3 is CASSKTSERIEQYF. CDR3 bases: TGTGCCAGCAGCAAAACTTCGGAGAGAATCGAGCAGTACTTC.

The CDR3: CASSVEGALYGYTF. In DNA form, the CDR3 reads TGTGCCAGTAGTGTTGAAGGGGCACTCTATGGCTACACCTTC. The chain employs TRBV19 and TRBJ1-2; maybe TRBD1 (5 bases). Germline CDR1 reads LNHDA; CDR2 reads SQIVND (reference sequence). The length of the CDR3 is 14 residues. The V end was cut by 5 bases, the J end by 4 bases, with 14 bases between.

The chain has TRBV21-1 and TRBJ1-5; the listed D gene, TRBD1, was not tested against the DNA. TRBV21-1 corresponds to a pseudogene. This CDR3 is built from 20 residues. The CDR3 DNA sequence: TGTGCCAGCAGCCCCCTTCGCGTCATTCTAGGGGGAACTAGCAATCAGCCCCAGCATTTT. Amino acid sequence: CASSPLRVILGGTSNQPQHF.

The chain has TRBV2 and TRBJ2-5, with 8 nucleotides matching TRBD1. The CDR3 has 15 residues. CDR1 is SNHLY, CDR2 FYNNEI, per germline. J lost 5 bases, V lost 7 bases, and 12 bases had no gene match. CDR3 nucleotides: TGTGCCAGCATGAACAAGAGGACAGGGATGGAGACCCAGTACTTC. This translates into CASMNKRTGMETQYF. The whole variable domain, filled in from reference TRBV2 and TRBJ2-5, reads EPEVTQTPSHQVTQMGQEVILRCVPISNHLYFYWYRQILGQKVEFLVSFYNNEISEKSEIFDDQFSVERPDGSNFTLKIRSTKLEDSAMYFCASMNKRTGMETQYFGPGTRLLVL.

V and J are TRBV5-5 and TRBJ2-7, with D perhaps TRBD2 (6 bases). CDR3 length: 14 amino acids. The germline V gene encodes CDR1 SGHKS and CDR2 YYEKEE (reference sequence). The V end was cut by 1 base, the J end by 7 bases, with 15 bases between. CDR3 residues: CASSLTRAGREQYF. DNA of the CDR3: TGTGCCAGCAGCTTGACGAGGGCAGGGAGGGAGCAGTACTTC.

The chain employs TRBV6-5 and TRBJ2-4; D unresolved. The CDR3 covers 15 residues. Germline V lookup: CDR1 MNHEY, CDR2 SVGAGI. Trimming shortened V by 6 bases and J by 3 bases, and 15 bases separated the two germline ends. This chain's CDR3 is CASSVAGFGKNIQYF. The CDR3 bases are TGTGCCAGCAGCGTAGCTGGCTTCGGCAAAAACATTCAGTACTTC.

The rearrangement joins TRBV9 to TRBJ2-7; 7 nucleotides align to TRBD2. The CDR3 loop spans 16 amino acids. Per germline, CDR1 SGDLS and CDR2 YYNGEE. V lost 0 bases and J lost 6; bases outside the gene matches: 12. The CDR3 coding sequence is TGTGCCAGCAGCGTAGGGGAGGGACTTACGTCTCCCGAGCAGTACTTC. Translating it yields CASSVGEGLTSPEQYF.

The chain is built from TRBV27 and TRBJ2-7; D not certain. This CDR3 has 18 residues. V gave up 5 bases and J gave up 2 bases, with 25 bases separating them. Per germline, CDR1 MNHEY and CDR2 SMNVEV (reference sequence). CDR3 nucleotides: TGTGCCAGCAGTCCCTCCCCAATGGGCCTCATAACCCCCTACGAGCAGTACTTC. Residues: CASSPSPMGLITPYEQYF.

The chain carries TRBV13 and TRBJ2-7, with 11 bases fitting TRBD1. Germline V CDR1 and CDR2: PRHDT, FYEKMQ (reference sequence). The ends lost 5 bases at V and 1 base at J; junction bases unmatched: 4. The CDR3 length is 15 residues. CDR3 sequence (DNA): TGTGCCAGCAGCGGGGGACAGGGGGTATCCTACGAGCAGTACTTC. It codes for CASSGGQGVSYEQYF.

The chain carries TRBV10-1 and TRBJ1-1; the D is unclear. The length of the CDR3 is 15 residues. The germline CDR1 and CDR2 sequences are WNHNN and SYGVQD (reference sequence). Trimming left V 6 bases short and J 5 bases short, with 19 bases between. The CDR3: CASSVRGNGGTEAFF. The CDR3 DNA reads as TGCGCCAGCAGCGTCCGAGGTAATGGTGGTACTGAAGCTTTCTTT.